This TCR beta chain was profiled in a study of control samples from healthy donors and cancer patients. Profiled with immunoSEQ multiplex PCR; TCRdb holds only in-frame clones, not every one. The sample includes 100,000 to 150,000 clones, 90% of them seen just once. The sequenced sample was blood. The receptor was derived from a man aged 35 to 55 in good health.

In DNA, the CDR3 is TGTGCCAGCAGCTTCGTAACTAGACGCGAGCAGTACTTC. This encodes CASSFVTRREQYF. This chain links TRBV7-2 with TRBJ2-7; possible D gene TRBD2, 5 bases. The CDR3 is made up of 13 amino acids. V shed 3 bases and J shed 6 bases, with 12 bases lying between them. Germline V gene data show CDR1 as SGHTA and CDR2 as FQGNSA. The full variable domain, rest sourced from reference TRBV7-2 and TRBJ2-7, is GAGVSQSPSNKVTEKGKDVELRCDPISGHTALYWYRQSLGQGLEFLIYFQGNSAPDKSGLPSDRFSAERTGGSVSTLTIQRTQQEDSAVYLCASSFVTRREQYFGPGTRLTVT.